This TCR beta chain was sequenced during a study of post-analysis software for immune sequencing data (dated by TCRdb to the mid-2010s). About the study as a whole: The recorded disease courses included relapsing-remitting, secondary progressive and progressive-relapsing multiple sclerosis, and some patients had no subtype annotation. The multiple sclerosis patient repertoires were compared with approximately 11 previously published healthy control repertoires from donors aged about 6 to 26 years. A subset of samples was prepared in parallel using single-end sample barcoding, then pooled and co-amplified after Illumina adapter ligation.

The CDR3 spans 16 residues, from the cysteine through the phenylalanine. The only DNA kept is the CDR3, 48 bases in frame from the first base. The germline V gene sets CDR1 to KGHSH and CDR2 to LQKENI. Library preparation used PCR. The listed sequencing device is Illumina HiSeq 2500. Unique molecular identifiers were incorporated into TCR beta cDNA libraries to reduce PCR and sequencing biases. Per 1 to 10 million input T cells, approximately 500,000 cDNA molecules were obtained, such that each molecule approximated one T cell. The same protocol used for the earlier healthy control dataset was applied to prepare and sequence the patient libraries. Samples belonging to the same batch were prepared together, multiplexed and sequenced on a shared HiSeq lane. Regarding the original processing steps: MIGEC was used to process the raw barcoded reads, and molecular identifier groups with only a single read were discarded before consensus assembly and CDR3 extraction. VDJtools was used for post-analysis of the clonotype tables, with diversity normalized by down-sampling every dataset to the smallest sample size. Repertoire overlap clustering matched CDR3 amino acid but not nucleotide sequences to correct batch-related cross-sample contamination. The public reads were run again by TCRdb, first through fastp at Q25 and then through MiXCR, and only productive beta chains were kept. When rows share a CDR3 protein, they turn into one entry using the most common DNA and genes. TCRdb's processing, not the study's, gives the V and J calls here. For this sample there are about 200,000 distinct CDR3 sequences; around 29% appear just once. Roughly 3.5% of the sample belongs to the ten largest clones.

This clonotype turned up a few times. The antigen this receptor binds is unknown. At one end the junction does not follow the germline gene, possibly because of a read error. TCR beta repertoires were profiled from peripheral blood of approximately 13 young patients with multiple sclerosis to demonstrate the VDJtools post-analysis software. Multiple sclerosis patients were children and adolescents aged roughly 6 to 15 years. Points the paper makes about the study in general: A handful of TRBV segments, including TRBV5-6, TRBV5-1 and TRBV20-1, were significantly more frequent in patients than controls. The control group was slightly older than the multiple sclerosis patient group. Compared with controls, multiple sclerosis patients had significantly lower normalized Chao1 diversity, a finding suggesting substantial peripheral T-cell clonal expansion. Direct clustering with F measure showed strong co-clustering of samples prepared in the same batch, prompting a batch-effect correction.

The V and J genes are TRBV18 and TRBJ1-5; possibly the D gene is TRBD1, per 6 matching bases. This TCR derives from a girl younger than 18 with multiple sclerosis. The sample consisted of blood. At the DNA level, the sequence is TGTGCCAGCTCGCCACGAGCAGGGGCCGGGGATCGGCCCCAGCATTTT. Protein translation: CASSPRAGAGDRPQHF.